This T cell receptor beta chain comes out of a study of blood T cell repertoires in COVID-19 (dated by TCRdb to the early 2020s). Concerning the study at large: The collaborator samples originated in the United States, Italy and Spain and spanned the acute and convalescent phases of COVID-19. Deeply sampled blood TCRbeta repertoires from subjects exposed to, actively infected with, or recovered from COVID-19 were included in the dataset. The prospective study material was composed of cDNA or gDNA derived from T cells, B-cell-depleted T cells, or PBMCs. The repertoires were made available in a free public database intended to serve as a resource for research on the immune response to SARS-CoV-2. Where available, HLA class I and class II types were obtained from metadata supplied by the sample provider rather than from assay-based typing. A de-identified subject ID, COVID-19 status, age in years and sex were almost always included in the sample metadata. Samples came from the ongoing ImmuneRACE study (first 160 participants) plus 1,254 subjects from 6 global collaborators. The research as a whole found: The quantity of clinical and demographic metadata differed by source and by participant and was supplied without curation.

V and J are truncated by 0 bases and 4 bases respectively, leaving an intervening sequence of 13 bases. The CDR3, cysteine through phenylalanine, is 15 amino acids long. The CDR3 DNA has 45 bases and is translated from base 1. As encoded in the germline V gene, CDR1 is SGHTS while CDR2 is YDEGEE. With respect to this clone: The antigen it binds to is not known. No quality values exist for individual bases; no much larger clone is one base distant.

TCRbeta CDR3 regions were amplified from genomic DNA using the immunoSEQ Assay, a bias-controlled multiplex PCR. Per the authors' processing: The number of nucleated cells in each sample was estimated from the amplification of reference gene primers within the assay. Sequence reads were collapsed and filtered to measure the absolute abundance of every unique TCRbeta CDR3 rearrangement. Productive Simpson clonality was computed per sample as the square root of Simpson's diversity index over productive rearrangements. The table comes from immuneACCESS by way of TCRdb, which keeps in-frame sequences with V and J called. Part of the clones is missing from these tables; in studies checked, under half for an unresolved V gene and the rest for unknown reasons. V, J and clone size are taken as reported in that table, and D and trimming were inferred from the DNA itself. The sample data list around 150,000 clones, and roughly 90% of these were observed just once. The ten most abundant clones make up 4.8% of the sample.

At one collaborating source in Seattle, patients were enrolled during active infection and were followed longitudinally through the course of disease. Whole blood was collected in K2EDTA tubes by collaborating institutions according to the institutions' own protocols. For TCRbeta analysis, collaborators shipped samples in one of three forms: frozen whole blood, isolated PBMCs, or DNA extracted from either of those sample types. The sequence came from a man younger than 40 with COVID-19, enrolled during active disease. The specimen sequenced was peripheral blood. The sequence is built from TRBV5-8 and TRBJ1-1; the D gene is unclear. CDR3 protein: CASSLARSGATEAFF. The nucleotides are TGTGCCAGCAGCTTGGCCCGGTCAGGCGCCACTGAAGCTTTCTTT.